This TCR beta chain stems from a study of cytomegalovirus exposure and HLA in healthy donors. The validation cohort, a group of 90 to 150 subjects, included the donors and was separate from the roughly 600-subject first cohort. Assay used: immunoSEQ multiplex PCR; TCRdb lists only in-frame clones, some missing. The sample records approximately 140,000 clones, just under 85% being singletons. This sequence was found in a woman in her thirties in good health and CMV-seronegative. Sequenced input: PBMCs.

The CDR3 sequence: CASSPLGSDYEQYF. CDR3 sequence (DNA): TGTGCCAGCTCACCCTTAGGGAGCGACTACGAGCAGTACTTC. The chain has TRBV18 and TRBJ2-7, with D possibly being TRBD2 (5 bases). The CDR3 extends over 14 amino acids. Deletions cut 3 bases from V and 3 bases from J, with 12 bases between. Germline V gene data show CDR1 as KGHSH and CDR2 as LQKENI.